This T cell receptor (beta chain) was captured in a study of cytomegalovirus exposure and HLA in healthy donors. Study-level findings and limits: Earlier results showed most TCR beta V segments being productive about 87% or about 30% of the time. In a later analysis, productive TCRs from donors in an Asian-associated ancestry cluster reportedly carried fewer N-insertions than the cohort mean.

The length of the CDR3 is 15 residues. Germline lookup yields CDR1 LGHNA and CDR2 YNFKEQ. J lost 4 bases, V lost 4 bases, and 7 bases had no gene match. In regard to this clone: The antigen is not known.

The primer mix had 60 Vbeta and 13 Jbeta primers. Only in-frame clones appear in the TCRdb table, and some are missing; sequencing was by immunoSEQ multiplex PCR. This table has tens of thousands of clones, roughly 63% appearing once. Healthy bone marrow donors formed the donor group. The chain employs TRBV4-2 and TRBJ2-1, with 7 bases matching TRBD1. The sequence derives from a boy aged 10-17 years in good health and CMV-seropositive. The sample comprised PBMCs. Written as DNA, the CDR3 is TGTGCCAGCAGCCGGGCTAACAGGGGTTACAATGAGCAGTTCTTC. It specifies CASSRANRGYNEQFF.